There are a few counts of the clone carrying this TCR beta chain. Its antigen is as yet unknown. This record belongs to a study of response to subunit inactivated influenza vaccine. Study results and limitations: The authors proposed limited new T cell recruitment per seasonal influenza vaccination.

The CDR3 runs 15 residues. Losses at the gene ends were 5 bases for V and 2 bases for J; bases not matched to a gene: 6. Per germline, CDR1 MNHNS and CDR2 SASEGT. MiXCR was run by TCRdb on the RT-PCR reads, yielding one entry per CDR3 protein. The sample contains about 620,000 distinct CDR3 sequences, roughly 10% of which appear only once. The material was PBMCs from blood, obtained on the day of vaccination. The clonotype comes from a man over 45 who received an inactivated influenza vaccine. The chain combines TRBV6-1 with TRBJ1-1, with TRBD1 identical over 9 bases. CDR3 loop: CASSPRQGGNTEAFF. The CDR3 DNA reads as TGTGCCAGCAGTCCCAGACAGGGGGGAAACACTGAAGCTTTCTTT.